This T cell receptor (beta chain) comes out of a study of T-cell reconstitution after alpha-beta-depleted transplantation in children. From germline, CDR1 is SQVTM and CDR2 ANQGSEA. The length of the CDR3 is 18 residues. Losses at the gene ends were 2 bases for V and 4 bases for J; bases not matched to a gene: 13. Unique molecular identifiers were incorporated during preparation of the TCRbeta library. TCRdb re-called the PCR reads with MiXCR, one entry per CDR3 protein. The sample comprises about 610,000 distinct CDR3 sequences, roughly 10% of which are singletons, and roughly 3.9% rests with the top ten. This clonotype was recorded many times.

This TCR was sampled from a human donor who donated a stem cell graft to a child with acute myeloid leukemia. V gene TRBV29-1 combines with J gene TRBJ2-5, with 13 bases aligning to TRBD2. Material: PBMCs from the stem cell graft donor, obtained from the stem cell graft. DNA for the CDR3: TGCAGCGTTGAATGGCATAGGACTAGCGGGAGTTCGGTAGAGACCCAGTACTTC. Protein product: CSVEWHRTSGSSVETQYF. The variable domain in full, with the rest retrieved from reference TRBV29-1 and TRBJ2-5, is SAVISQKPSRDICQRGTSLTIQCQVDSQVTMMFWYRQQPGQSLTLIATANQGSEATYESGFVIDKFPISRPNLTFSTLTVSNMSPEDSSIYLCSVEWHRTSGSSVETQYFGPGTRLLVL.